This entry is about one TCR beta chain. Its antigen is undetermined. The entry originates in a study of cytomegalovirus exposure and HLA in healthy donors. Study summary: A data release that came early held about 89 million unique TCRs from HLA-typed donors.

PCR was performed using 60 Vbeta and 13 Jbeta primers. Per the original data handling: Approximately 87 million unique TCR beta chains, 9 million to 12 million shared, were counted in a later analysis. Profiling relied on immunoSEQ multiplex PCR, and the TCRdb table lists in-frame clones only, not all of them. V, J and clone size are taken as reported in that table, and D and trimming were inferred from the DNA itself. The sample lists about 130,000 clones; 82% were seen once. General study results and limits: Association with HLA alleles at 0.05 false discovery rate was found for approximately 18,000 TCR beta sequences in a later analysis.

The TCR originated in a woman in her forties or fifties in good health and CMV-seropositive. Input material: PBMCs.

The CDR3 region is CASSSGLTNTGELFF. The CDR3 coding sequence is TGTGCCAGCAGTTCGGGACTAACAAACACCGGGGAGCTGTTTTTT. The chain couples TRBV28 to TRBJ2-2, with 7 bases fitting TRBD2. The CDR3 sequence is 15 residues long. Germline-derived CDR1 and CDR2 are MDHEN and SYDVKM. V dropped 4 bases and J dropped 2; count of bases not matched to a gene: 4.